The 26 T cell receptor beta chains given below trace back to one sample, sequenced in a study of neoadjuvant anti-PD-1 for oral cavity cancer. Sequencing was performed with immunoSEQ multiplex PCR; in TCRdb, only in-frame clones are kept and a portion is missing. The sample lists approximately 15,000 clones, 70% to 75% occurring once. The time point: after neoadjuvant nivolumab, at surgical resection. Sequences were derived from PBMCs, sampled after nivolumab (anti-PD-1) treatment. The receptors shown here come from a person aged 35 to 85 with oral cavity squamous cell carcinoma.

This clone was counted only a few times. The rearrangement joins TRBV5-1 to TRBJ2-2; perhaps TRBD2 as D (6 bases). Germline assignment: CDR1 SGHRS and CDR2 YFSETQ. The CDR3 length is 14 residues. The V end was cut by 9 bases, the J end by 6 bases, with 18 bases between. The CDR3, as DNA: TGCGCCACCCGTCCCGCTGGAGGGCCCGGGGAGCTGTTTTTT. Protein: CATRPAGGPGELFF.

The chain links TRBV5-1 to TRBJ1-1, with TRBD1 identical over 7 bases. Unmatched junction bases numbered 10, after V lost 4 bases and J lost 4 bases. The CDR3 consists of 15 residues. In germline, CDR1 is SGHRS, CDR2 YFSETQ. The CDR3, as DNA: TGCGCCAGCAGCCCCGGACGACAGGGTAGCACTGAAGCTTTCTTT. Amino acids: CASSPGRQGSTEAFF.

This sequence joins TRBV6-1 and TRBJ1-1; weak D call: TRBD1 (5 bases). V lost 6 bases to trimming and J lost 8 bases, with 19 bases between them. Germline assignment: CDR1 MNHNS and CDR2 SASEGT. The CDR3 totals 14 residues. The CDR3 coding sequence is TGTGCCAGCAGCGATCTCCCGACAGTCTGGGAAGCTTTCTTT. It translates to CASSDLPTVWEAFF.

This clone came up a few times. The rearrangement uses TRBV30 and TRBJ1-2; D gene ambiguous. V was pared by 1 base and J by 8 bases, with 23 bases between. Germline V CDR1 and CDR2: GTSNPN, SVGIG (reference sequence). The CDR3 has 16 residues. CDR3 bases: TGTGCCTGGAGTGACTCCCTTCGGGAGGCGTCGAAGGGCTACACCTTC. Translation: CAWSDSLREASKGYTF.

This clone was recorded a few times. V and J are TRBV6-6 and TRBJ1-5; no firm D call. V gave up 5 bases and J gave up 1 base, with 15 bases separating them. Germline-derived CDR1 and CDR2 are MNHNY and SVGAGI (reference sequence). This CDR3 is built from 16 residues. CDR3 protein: CASSQDAALSNQPQHF. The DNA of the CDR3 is TGTGCCAGCAGTCAGGATGCGGCACTAAGCAATCAGCCCCAGCATTTT.

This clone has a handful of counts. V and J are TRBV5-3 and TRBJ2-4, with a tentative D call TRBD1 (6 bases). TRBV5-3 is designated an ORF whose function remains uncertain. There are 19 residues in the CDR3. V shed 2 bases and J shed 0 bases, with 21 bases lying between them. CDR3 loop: CARSFEGTPRPLAKNIQYF. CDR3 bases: TGTGCCAGAAGCTTTGAAGGGACACCCCGACCACTAGCCAAAAACATTCAGTACTTC.

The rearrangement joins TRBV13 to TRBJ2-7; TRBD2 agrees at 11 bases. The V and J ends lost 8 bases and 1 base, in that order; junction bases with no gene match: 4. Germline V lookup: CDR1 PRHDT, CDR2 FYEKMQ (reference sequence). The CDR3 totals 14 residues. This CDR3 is CASPTSGGSYEQYF. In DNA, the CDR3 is TGTGCCAGCCCAACTAGCGGGGGATCCTACGAGCAGTACTTC.

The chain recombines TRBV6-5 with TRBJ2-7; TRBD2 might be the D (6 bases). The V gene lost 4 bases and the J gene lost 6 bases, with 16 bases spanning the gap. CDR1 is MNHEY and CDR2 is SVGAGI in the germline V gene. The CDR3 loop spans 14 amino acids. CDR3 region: CASSFGGRAGEQYF. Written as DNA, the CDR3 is TGTGCCAGCAGTTTCGGGGGAAGGGCTGGCGAGCAGTACTTC.

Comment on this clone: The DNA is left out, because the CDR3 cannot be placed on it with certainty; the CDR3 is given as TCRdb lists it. CDR3 sequence reads: CASSKGVGQGAYEQYF. V usage is TRBV21-1 and J usage is TRBJ2-7; the D call in the table, TRBD1, was not verified against the DNA. TRBV21-1 is listed as a pseudogene. Counting both end residues, the CDR3 totals 16 amino acids.

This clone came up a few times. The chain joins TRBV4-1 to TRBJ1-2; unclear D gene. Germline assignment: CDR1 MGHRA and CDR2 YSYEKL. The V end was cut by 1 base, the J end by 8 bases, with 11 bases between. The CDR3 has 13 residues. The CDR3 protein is CASSQGLGTGYTF. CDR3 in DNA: TGCGCCAGCAGCCAAGGGTTGGGTACAGGCTACACCTTC.

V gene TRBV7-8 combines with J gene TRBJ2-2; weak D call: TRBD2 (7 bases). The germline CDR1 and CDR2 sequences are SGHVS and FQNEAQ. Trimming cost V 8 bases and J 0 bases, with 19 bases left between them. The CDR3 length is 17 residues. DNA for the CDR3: TGTGCCAGCTACTGGGAGGGGGGACAAACGAACACCGGGGAGCTGTTTTTT. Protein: CASYWEGGQTNTGELFF.

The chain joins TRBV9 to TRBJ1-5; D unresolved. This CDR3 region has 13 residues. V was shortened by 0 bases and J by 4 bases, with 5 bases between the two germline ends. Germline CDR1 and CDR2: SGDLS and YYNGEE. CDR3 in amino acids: CASSVADNQPQHF. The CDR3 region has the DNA TGTGCCAGCAGCGTAGCTGATAATCAGCCCCAGCATTTT.

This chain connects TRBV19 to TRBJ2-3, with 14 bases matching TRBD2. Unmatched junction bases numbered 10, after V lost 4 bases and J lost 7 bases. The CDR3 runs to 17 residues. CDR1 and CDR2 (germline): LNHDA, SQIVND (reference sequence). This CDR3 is CASSTGLAGEGRYTQYF. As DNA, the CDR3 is TGTGCCAGTAGTACGGGACTAGCGGGAGAGGGTCGATATACGCAGTATTTT.

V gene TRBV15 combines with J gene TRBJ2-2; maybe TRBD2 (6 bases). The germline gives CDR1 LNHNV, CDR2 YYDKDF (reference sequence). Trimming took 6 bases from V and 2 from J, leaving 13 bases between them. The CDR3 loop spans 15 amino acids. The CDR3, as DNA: TGTGCCACCAGGGGCGGGACGGAAAACACCGGGGAGCTGTTTTTT. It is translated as CATRGGTENTGELFF.

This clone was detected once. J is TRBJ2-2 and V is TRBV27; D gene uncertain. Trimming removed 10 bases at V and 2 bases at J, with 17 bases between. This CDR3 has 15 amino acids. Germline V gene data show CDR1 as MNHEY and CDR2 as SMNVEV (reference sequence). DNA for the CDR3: TGTGCCATCAGAACCGGGCCCCTAAACACCGGGGAGCTGTTTTTT. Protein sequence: CAIRTGPLNTGELFF.

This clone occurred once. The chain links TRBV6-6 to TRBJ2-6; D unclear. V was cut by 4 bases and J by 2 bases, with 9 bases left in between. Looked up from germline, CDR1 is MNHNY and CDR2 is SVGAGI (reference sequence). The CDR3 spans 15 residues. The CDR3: CASSLGWAGANVLTF. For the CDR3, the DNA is TGTGCCAGCAGTTTGGGTTGGGCTGGGGCCAACGTCCTGACTTTC.

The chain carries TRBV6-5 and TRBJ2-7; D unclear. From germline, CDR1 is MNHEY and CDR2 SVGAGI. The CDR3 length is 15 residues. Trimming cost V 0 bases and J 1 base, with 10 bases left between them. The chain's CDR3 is CASSYSLRQSYEQYF. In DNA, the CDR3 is TGTGCCAGCAGTTACTCGTTGCGGCAGTCCTACGAGCAGTACTTC.

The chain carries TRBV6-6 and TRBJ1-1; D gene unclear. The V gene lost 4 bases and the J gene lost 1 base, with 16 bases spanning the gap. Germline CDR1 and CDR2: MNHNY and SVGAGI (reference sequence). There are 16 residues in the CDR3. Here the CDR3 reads CASSSPGQPANTEAFF. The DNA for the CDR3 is TGTGCCAGCAGTTCGCCCGGGCAGCCGGCGAACACTGAAGCTTTCTTT.

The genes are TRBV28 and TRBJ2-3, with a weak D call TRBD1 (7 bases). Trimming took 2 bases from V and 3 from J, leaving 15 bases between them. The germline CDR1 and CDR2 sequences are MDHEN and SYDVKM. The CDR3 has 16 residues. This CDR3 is CASSLPRGVHTDTQYF. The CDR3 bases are TGTGCCAGCAGTTTACCCAGGGGGGTACATACAGATACGCAGTATTTT.

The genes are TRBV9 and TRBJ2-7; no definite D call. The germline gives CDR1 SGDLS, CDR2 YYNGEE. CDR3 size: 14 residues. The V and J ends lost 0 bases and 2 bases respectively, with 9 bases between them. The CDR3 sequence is CASSVGNSPYEQYF. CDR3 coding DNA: TGTGCCAGCAGCGTAGGGAACAGCCCCTACGAGCAGTACTTC. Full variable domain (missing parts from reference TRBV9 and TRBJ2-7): DSGVTQTPKHLITATGQRVTLRCSPRSGDLSVYWYQQSLDQGLQFLIQYYNGEERAKGNILERFSAQQFPDLHSELNLSSLELGDSALYFCASSVGNSPYEQYFGPGTRLTVT.

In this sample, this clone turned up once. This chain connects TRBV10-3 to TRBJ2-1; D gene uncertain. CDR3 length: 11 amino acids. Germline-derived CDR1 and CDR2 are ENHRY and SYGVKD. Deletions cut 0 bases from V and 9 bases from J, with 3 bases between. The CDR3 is CAISESAEQFF. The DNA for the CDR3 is TGTGCCATCAGTGAGTCCGCTGAGCAGTTCTTC.

The DNA of the CDR3 is TGTGCCAGCAGTGCACCCCTGGGGGAAAATGAGCAGTTCTTC. It yields the protein CASSAPLGENEQFF. The chain couples TRBV25-1 to TRBJ2-1; D is perhaps TRBD1 or TRBD2 (5 bases each). The germline gives CDR1 MGHDK, CDR2 SYGVNS. The CDR3 has 14 amino acids. Trimming stripped 4 bases from V and 7 bases from J, with 14 bases between.

CDR3 bases: TGTGCCAGCAGCTCGTGGACAGCGGACACCGGGGAGCTGTTTTTT. Its translation: CASSSWTADTGELFF. The rearrangement links TRBV11-3 to TRBJ2-2, with D maybe TRBD1 (6 bases). The V end lost 4 bases, the J end lost 3 bases, and 12 bases lay between the germline ends. The CDR3 covers 15 residues. Germline assignment: CDR1 SGHNT and CDR2 YENEEA. The full variable domain, in which reference TRBV11-3 and TRBJ2-2 provide the parts outside the CDR3, is EAGVVQSPRYKIIEKKQPVAFWCNPISGHNTLYWYLQNLGQGPELLIRYENEEAVDDSQLPKDRFSAERLKGVDSTLKIQPAELGDSAVYLCASSSWTADTGELFFGEGSRLTVL.

CDR3 in amino acids: CASSYWRTGAGEKLFF. CDR3 coding DNA: TGTGCCAGCAGTTACTGGAGGACAGGGGCGGGTGAAAAACTGTTTTTT. The genes are TRBV6-6 and TRBJ1-4; 9 bases map to TRBD1. The length of the CDR3 is 16 residues. J was trimmed by 7 bases and V by 1 base; bases with no gene match: 7. The germline V gene encodes CDR1 MNHNY and CDR2 SVGAGI (reference sequence).

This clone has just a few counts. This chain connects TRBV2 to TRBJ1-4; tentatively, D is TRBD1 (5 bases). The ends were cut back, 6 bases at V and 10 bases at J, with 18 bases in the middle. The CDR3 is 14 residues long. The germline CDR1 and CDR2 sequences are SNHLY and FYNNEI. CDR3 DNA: TGTGCCAGCAGCGGCTCCGGGGGAGGCGGAAAACTGTTTTTT. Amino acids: CASSGSGGGGKLFF. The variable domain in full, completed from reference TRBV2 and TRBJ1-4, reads EPEVTQTPSHQVTQMGQEVILRCVPISNHLYFYWYRQILGQKVEFLVSFYNNEISEKSEIFDDQFSVERPDGSNFTLKIRSTKLEDSAMYFCASSGSGGGGKLFFGSGTQLSVL.

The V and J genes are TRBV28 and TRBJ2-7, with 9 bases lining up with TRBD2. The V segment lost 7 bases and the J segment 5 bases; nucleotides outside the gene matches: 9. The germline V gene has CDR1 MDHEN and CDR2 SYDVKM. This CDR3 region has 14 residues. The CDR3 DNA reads TGTGCCAGCATCCGTAGCGGGAGTTGGGACGAGCAGTACTTC. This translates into CASIRSGSWDEQYF.